The source of this T cell receptor beta chain is a study of cytomegalovirus exposure and HLA in healthy donors. Study background: Per a later analysis, the roughly 690 first-cohort and 120 validation repertoires shared one platform.

The CDR3 consists of 15 residues. CDR1 is MDHEN, CDR2 SYDVKM, per germline. V dropped 4 bases and J dropped 3 bases, with 15 bases sitting between them. Some clones are missing from TCRdb's copy, which holds only in-frame ones; the method was immunoSEQ multiplex PCR. Here the sample spans about 190,000 clones, about 80% being singletons. This chain uses TRBV28 with TRBJ1-1; D is perhaps TRBD1 (5 bases). Sequencing used PBMCs. This clonotype was obtained from a man younger than 35 in good health and CMV-seropositive. CDR3 region: CASSSRHAGHTEAFF. CDR3 nucleotide sequence: TGTGCCAGCAGTTCTCGTCATGCGGGGCACACTGAAGCTTTCTTT.